The rows below give T cell receptor beta chains drawn from one sample of a study of technical replicates of blood from a few donors. The repertoire was sequenced with immunoSEQ multiplex PCR; TCRdb's copy has only in-frame clones and lacks some. Seen here are tens of thousands of clones, more than 85% observed once, and the top ten hold around 0.4%. The sample consisted of T cells isolated from PBMCs. Receptors were obtained from a human donor in good health. Each CDR3 is given with its conserved first and last residue. A D gene is named only where the DNA matches it firmly. A row's size may be missing; if present it is once, few, many or a size class.

TRBV7-8	-	TRBD2	TRBJ2-2	CASSLGLAGAQGGELFF	TGTGCCAGCAGCTTAGGACTAGCGGGGGCTCAGGGCGGGGAGCTGTTTTTT
TRBV7-9	-	-	TRBJ2-3	CASSLYTDTQYF	TGTGCCAGCAGCCTATACACAGATACGCAGTATTTT
TRBV19	-	-	TRBJ1-2	CASSPDRSYGYTF	TGTGCCAGTAGTCCTGACAGGAGCTATGGCTACACCTTC
TRBV7-6	-	-	TRBJ1-5	CASSLSGNQPQHF	TGTGCCAGCAGCTTGTCGGGCAATCAGCCCCAGCATTTT
TRBV27	-	-	TRBJ1-2	CASSLSIQGSYGYTF	TGTGCCAGCAGTTTATCGATACAGGGCAGCTATGGCTACACCTTC
TRBV6-5	-	TRBD1	TRBJ2-7	CASSRTGAYEQYF	TGTGCCAGCAGTAGGACAGGGGCCTACGAGCAGTACTTC
TRBV5-6	-	-	TRBJ2-4	CASSRERELAKNIQYF	TGTGCCAGCAGCAGGGAGAGAGAACTAGCCAAAAACATTCAGTACTTC
TRBV29-1	-	TRBD2	TRBJ2-7	CSVGTSKNYEQYF	TGCAGCGTCGGGACTAGCAAGAACTACGAGCAGTACTTC
TRBV7-9	-	-	TRBJ2-1	CASSFNSDNEQFF	TGTGCCAGCAGCTTCAATAGCGACAATGAGCAGTTCTTC
TRBV7-9	once	TRBD1	TRBJ1-3	CASSRGQAGNTIYF	TGTGCCAGCAGCCGGGGACAGGCTGGAAACACCATATATTTT
TRBV19	-	TRBD2	TRBJ2-1	CASSIAAGGPYNEQFF	TGTGCCAGTAGTATAGCAGCGGGAGGGCCTTATAATGAGCAGTTCTTC
TRBV9	-	TRBD1	TRBJ1-4	CASSAPGQGAIGEKLFF	TGTGCCAGCAGCGCACCGGGACAGGGGGCAATCGGTGAAAAACTGTTTTTT
TRBV6-6	-	TRBD1	TRBJ1-4	CASSYSPQGELFF	TGTGCCAGCAGTTACTCGCCACAGGGGGAACTGTTTTTT
TRBV10-3	-	TRBD1	TRBJ1-1	CAIRGTGGAVNTEAFF	TGTGCCATCAGAGGGACAGGGGGCGCGGTGAACACTGAAGCTTTCTTT
TRBV7-2	-	-	TRBJ2-5	CASSLGTKETQYF	TGTGCCAGCAGCTTAGGAACAAAAGAGACCCAGTACTTC
TRBV9	-	-	TRBJ2-1	CASSVGGSEQFF	TGTGCCAGCAGCGTAGGAGGGAGTGAGCAGTTCTTC
TRBV10-3	-	-	TRBJ2-1	CAITSDSQSNEQFF	TGTGCCATCACCTCGGACAGCCAGAGCAATGAGCAGTTCTTC
TRBV19	-	TRBD2	TRBJ2-1	CASSIVAGLAGDRGNEQFF	TGTGCCAGTAGTATAGTCGCGGGACTAGCGGGAGATCGGGGCAATGAGCAGTTCTTC
TRBV30	-	TRBD1	TRBJ1-2	CACRTGGNYGYTF	TGTGCCTGCCGGACAGGGGGCAACTATGGCTACACCTTC
TRBV7-3	-	-	TRBJ2-5	CASGELGETQYF	TGTGCCAGCGGGGAGTTAGGAGAGACCCAGTACTTC
TRBV9	-	TRBD1	TRBJ2-5	CASSVRTGQGETQYF	TGTGCCAGCAGCGTTAGGACAGGGCAAGGAGAGACCCAGTACTTC
TRBV11-2	-	TRBD2	TRBJ2-1	CASSLPFLAAIYNEQFF	TGTGCCAGCAGCTTACCTTTCCTAGCGGCTATCTACAATGAGCAGTTCTTC
TRBV30	-	-	TRBJ2-5	CAWSVHIGGRGAETQYF	TGTGCCTGGAGTGTACATATAGGTGGGAGGGGGGCCGAGACCCAGTACTTC
TRBV6-4	-	-	TRBJ2-5	CASSDSKGHLSGVCRETQYF	TGTGCCAGCAGTGACTCGAAGGGACACCTCTCCGGGGTGTGCCGGGAGACCCAGTACTTC
TRBV6-1	-	-	TRBJ2-1	CASSEEEEGSYNEQFF	TGTGCCAGCAGTGAAGAAGAGGAAGGCTCCTACAATGAGCAGTTCTTC
TRBV6-4	-	TRBD2	TRBJ2-1	CASSSGRDNEQFF	TGTGCCAGCAGTAGCGGGAGGGACAATGAGCAGTTCTTC
TRBV5-1	-	-	TRBJ2-1	CASSLGGRKSSYNEQFF	TGCGCCAGCAGCTTGGGGGGGCGGAAGAGCTCCTACAATGAGCAGTTCTTC
TRBV6-6	-	-	TRBJ1-4	CASSYSGEKLFF	TGTGCCAGCAGTTACTCTGGCGAAAAACTGTTTTTT
TRBV11-3	-	-	TRBJ1-1	CASSPGQNTEAFF	TGTGCCAGCAGCCCCGGACAGAACACTGAAGCTTTCTTT
TRBV7-9	-	TRBD2	TRBJ2-7	CASSLATSGSIPYEQYF	TGTGCCAGCAGCTTAGCGACTAGCGGGAGTATTCCCTACGAGCAGTACTTC
TRBV5-8	-	TRBD1	TRBJ1-2	CASSVPGGDNYGYTF	TGTGCCAGCAGCGTTCCAGGGGGCGATAACTATGGCTACACCTTC
TRBV2	-	TRBD2	TRBJ2-2	CASRGLAGVAGELFF	TGTGCCAGCAGAGGACTAGCGGGAGTTGCCGGGGAGCTGTTTTTT
TRBV13	-	-	TRBJ2-7	CASSLEIGDYEQYF	TGTGCCAGCAGCTTAGAAATCGGGGACTACGAGCAGTACTTC
TRBV7-7	-	-	TRBJ2-5	CASSLALQETQYF	TGTGCCAGCAGCCTCGCACTTCAAGAGACCCAGTACTTC
TRBV14	-	TRBD2	TRBJ2-1	CASRPTSDHEQFF	TGTGCCAGCCGTCCGACTAGCGATCATGAGCAGTTCTTC
TRBV6-4	-	-	TRBJ1-1	CASRGGENTEAFF	TGTGCCAGCAGGGGAGGGGAGAACACTGAAGCTTTCTTT